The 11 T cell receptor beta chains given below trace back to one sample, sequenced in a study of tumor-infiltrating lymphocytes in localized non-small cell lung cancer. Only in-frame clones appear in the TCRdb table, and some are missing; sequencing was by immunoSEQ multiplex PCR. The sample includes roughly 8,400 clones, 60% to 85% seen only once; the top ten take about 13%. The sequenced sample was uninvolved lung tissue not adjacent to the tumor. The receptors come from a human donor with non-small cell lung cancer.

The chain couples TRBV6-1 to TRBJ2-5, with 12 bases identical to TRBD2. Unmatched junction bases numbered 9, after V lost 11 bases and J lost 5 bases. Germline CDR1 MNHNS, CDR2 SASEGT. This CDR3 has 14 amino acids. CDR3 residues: CAVIYLAGGETQYF. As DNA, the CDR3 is TGTGCCGTAATCTATCTAGCGGGAGGGGAGACCCAGTACTTC.

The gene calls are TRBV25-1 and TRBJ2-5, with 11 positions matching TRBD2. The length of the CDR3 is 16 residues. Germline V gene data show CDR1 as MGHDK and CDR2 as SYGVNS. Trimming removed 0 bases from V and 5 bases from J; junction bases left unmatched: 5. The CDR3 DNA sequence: TGTGCCAGCAGTGAATACGGCCTAGCGGGAGGTGAGACCCAGTACTTC. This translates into CASSEYGLAGGETQYF.

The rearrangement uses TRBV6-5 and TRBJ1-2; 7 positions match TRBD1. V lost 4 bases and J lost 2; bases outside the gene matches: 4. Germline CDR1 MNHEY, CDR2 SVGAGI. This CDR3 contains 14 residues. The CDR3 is CASSFGGQNYGYTF. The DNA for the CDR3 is TGTGCCAGCAGTTTCGGGGGACAGAACTATGGCTACACCTTC.

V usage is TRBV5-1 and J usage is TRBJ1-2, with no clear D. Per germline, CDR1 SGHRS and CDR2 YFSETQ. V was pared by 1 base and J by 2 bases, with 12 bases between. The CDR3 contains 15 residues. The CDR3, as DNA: TGCGCCAGCAGCTTGTCCCAGGAGCTAAACTATGGCTACACCTTC. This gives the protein CASSLSQELNYGYTF.

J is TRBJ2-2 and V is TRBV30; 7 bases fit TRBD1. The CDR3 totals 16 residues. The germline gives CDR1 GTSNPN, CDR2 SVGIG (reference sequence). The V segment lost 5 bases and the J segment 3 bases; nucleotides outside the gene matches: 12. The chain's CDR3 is CAWSPQGVGDTGELFF. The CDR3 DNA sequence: TGTGCCTGGTCGCCGCAGGGGGTGGGGGACACCGGGGAGCTGTTTTTT.

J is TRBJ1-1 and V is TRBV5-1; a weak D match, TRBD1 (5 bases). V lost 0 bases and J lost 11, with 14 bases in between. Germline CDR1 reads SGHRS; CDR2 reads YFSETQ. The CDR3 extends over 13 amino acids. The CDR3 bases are TGCGCCAGCAGCTTGGTTTCAGAGGAGGGGGCTTTCTTT. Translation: CASSLVSEEGAFF.

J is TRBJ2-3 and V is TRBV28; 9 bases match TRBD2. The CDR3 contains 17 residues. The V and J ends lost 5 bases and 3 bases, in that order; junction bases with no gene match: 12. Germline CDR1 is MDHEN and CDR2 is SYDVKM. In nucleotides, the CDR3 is TGTGCCAGCAGTCCCGCCCGGGCTAGCGGGATGACAGATACGCAGTATTTT. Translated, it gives CASSPARASGMTDTQYF.

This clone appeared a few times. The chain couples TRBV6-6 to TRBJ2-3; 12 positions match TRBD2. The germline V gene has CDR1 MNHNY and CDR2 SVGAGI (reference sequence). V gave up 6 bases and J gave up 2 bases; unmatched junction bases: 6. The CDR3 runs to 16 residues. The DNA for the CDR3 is TGTGCCAGCAGAGATGGACTAGCGGGATCCACAGATACGCAGTATTTT. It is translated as CASRDGLAGSTDTQYF.

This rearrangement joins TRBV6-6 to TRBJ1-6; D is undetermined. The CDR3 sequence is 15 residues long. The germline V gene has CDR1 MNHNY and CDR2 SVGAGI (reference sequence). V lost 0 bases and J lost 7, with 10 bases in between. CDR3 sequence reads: CASSYSGFGNSPLHF. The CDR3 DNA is TGTGCCAGCAGTTACTCGGGGTTCGGAAATTCACCCCTCCACTTT.

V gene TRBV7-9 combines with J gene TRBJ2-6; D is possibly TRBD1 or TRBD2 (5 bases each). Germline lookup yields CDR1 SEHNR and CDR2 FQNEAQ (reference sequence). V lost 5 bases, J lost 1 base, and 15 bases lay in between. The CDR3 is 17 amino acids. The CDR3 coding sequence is TGTGCCAGCAGCCCGGGATCGGCAGGGTCTGGGGCCAACGTCCTGACTTTC. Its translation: CASSPGSAGSGANVLTF.

The CDR3 region is CASSPRRGAGWSSPLHF. Written as DNA, the CDR3 is TGTGCCAGCAGCCCCCGTCGGGGGGCCGGATGGAGTTCACCCCTCCACTTT. V and J are TRBV7-2 and TRBJ1-6, with D maybe TRBD1 (6 bases). From germline, CDR1 is SGHTA and CDR2 FQGNSA. V shed 5 bases and J shed 9 bases, with 23 bases lying between them. There are 17 residues in the CDR3.